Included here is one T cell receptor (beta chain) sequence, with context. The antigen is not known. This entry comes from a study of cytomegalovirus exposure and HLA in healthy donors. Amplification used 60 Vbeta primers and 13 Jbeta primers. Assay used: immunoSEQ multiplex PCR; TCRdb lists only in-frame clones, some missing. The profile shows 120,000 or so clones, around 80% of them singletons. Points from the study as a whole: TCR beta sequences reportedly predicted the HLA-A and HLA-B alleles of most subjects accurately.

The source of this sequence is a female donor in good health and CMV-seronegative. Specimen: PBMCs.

The CDR3: CASSPGLAGIETQYF. The CDR3 DNA follows: TGTGCCAGCTCACCGGGACTAGCGGGAATAGAGACCCAGTACTTC. V gene TRBV18 combines with J gene TRBJ2-5, with TRBD2 identical over 13 bases. V dropped 3 bases and J dropped 4; count of bases not matched to a gene: 2. Per germline, CDR1 KGHSH and CDR2 LQKENI. This CDR3 has 15 residues.